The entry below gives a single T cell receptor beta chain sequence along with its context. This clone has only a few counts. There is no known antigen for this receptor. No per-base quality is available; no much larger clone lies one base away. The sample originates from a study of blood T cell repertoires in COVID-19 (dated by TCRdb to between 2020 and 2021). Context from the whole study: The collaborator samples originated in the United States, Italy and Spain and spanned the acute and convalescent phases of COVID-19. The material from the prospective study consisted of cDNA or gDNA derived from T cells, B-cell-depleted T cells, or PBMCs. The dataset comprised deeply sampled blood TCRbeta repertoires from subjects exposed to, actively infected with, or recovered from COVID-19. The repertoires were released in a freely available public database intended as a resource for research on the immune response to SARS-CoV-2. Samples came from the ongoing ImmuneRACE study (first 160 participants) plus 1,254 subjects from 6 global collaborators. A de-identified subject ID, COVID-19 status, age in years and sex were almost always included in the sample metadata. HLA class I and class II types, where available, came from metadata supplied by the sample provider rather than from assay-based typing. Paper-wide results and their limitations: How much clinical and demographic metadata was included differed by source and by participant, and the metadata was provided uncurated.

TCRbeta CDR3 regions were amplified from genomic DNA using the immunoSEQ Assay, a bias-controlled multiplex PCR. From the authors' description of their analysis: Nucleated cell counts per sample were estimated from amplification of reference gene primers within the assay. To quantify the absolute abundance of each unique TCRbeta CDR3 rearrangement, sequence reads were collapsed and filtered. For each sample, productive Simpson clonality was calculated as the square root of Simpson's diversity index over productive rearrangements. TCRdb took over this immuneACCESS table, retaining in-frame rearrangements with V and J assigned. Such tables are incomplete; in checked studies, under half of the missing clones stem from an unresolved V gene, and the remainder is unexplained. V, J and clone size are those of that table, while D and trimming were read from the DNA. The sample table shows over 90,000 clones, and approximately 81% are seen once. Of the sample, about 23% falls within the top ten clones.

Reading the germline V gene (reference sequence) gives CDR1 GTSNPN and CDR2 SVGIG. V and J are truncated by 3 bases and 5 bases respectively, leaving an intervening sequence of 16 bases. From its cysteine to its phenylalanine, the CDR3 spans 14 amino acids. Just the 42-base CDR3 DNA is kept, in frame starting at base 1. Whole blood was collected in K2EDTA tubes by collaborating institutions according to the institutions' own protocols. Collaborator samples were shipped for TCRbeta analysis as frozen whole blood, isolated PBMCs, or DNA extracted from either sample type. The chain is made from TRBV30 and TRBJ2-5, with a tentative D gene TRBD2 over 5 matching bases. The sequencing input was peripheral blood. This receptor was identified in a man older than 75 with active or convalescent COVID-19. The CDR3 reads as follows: CAWSLGGGAETQYF. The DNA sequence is TGTGCCTGGAGCCTGGGTGGAGGAGCGGAGACCCAGTACTTC.